The 20 T cell receptor beta chains below come from one sample, sequenced in a study of response to subunit inactivated influenza vaccine. TCRdb re-analysed the RT-PCR reads in MiXCR, keeping a single row per CDR3 protein. This table holds about 780,000 distinct CDR3 sequences, about 18% found once. Sequences were derived from PBMCs from blood, sampled around 5 days after vaccination. These receptors came from a man aged 50 to 60 who received an inactivated influenza vaccine.

This clonotype appeared a few times. The chain combines TRBV2 with TRBJ1-2; a possible D gene is TRBD1 (6 bases). The CDR3 is made up of 13 amino acids. Trimming shortened V by 7 bases and J by 5 bases, and 14 bases separated the two germline ends. The germline V gene has CDR1 SNHLY and CDR2 FYNNEI. The CDR3 reads CASNNEQGYGYTF. Here the CDR3 DNA reads TGTGCCAGCAATAACGAACAGGGTTATGGCTACACCTTC.

This clonotype appeared many times. The CDR3 sequence is CASLYPRGGYNEQFF. The CDR3 DNA is TGCGCCAGCTTATATCCGAGGGGTGGATACAATGAGCAGTTCTTC. The chain is built from TRBV10-2 and TRBJ2-1, with D perhaps TRBD1 or TRBD2 (5 bases each). Trimming cost V 8 bases and J 4 bases, with 18 bases left between them. The germline V gene has CDR1 WSHSY and CDR2 SAAADI. This CDR3 comprises 15 residues.

The chain links TRBV6-2 or TRBV6-3 to TRBJ2-4; D gene uncertain. Germline lookup yields CDR1 MNHEY and CDR2 SVGEGT. This CDR3 is built from 14 residues. V lost 5 bases and J lost 6, with 14 bases in between. Here the CDR3 DNA reads TGTGCCAGCAGTGGAGTTATAGAGAGAAACATTCAGTACTTC. This translates into CASSGVIERNIQYF.

This clonotype was picked up a small number of times. This chain links TRBV12-3 or TRBV12-4 with TRBJ2-7, with TRBD2 identical over 8 bases. The V and J ends lost 10 bases and 2 bases, in that order; junction bases with no gene match: 7. The CDR3 sequence is 13 residues long. CDR3 in DNA: TGTGCCACCGGGCTAGCGGGCACCTACGAGCAGTACTTC. This translates into CATGLAGTYEQYF.

This rearrangement joins TRBV20-1 to TRBJ2-1; D is perhaps TRBD1 (6 bases). The CDR3 loop spans 15 amino acids. CDR1 is DFQATT and CDR2 is SNEGSKA in the germline V gene (reference sequence). V was cut by 1 base and J by 6 bases, with 16 bases left in between. The CDR3: CSARVRQGFGNEQFF. The CDR3 bases are TGCAGTGCTAGAGTTCGGCAGGGGTTTGGCAATGAGCAGTTCTTC.

This clonotype was found a few times. The genes are TRBV27 and TRBJ2-6; D remains unclear. There are 15 residues in the CDR3. Between the trimmed V and J ends, which lost 3 bases and 1 base, there was a span of 7 bases. Germline V gives CDR1 MNHEY, CDR2 SMNVEV (reference sequence). CDR3 DNA sequence: TGTGCCAGCAGTTTCGGCTTGTCTGGGGCCAACGTCCTGACTTTC. This encodes CASSFGLSGANVLTF.

The CDR3 loop is CSAESSGEETQYF. DNA for the CDR3: TGCAGTGCAGAATCTAGCGGGGAAGAGACCCAGTACTTC. V usage is TRBV20-1 and J usage is TRBJ2-5; 9 bases agree with TRBD2. Germline assignment: CDR1 DFQATT and CDR2 SNEGSKA (reference sequence). The CDR3 has 13 amino acids. V trimming: 6 bases; J trimming: 3 bases; junction bases outside the gene matches: 5.

Ten or more counts support this clonotype. The V gene is TRBV29-1, the J gene TRBJ2-5; 7 positions agree with TRBD1. The CDR3 loop spans 13 amino acids. Germline V gene data show CDR1 as SQVTM and CDR2 as ANQGSEA. The V segment lost 6 bases and the J segment 5 bases; nucleotides outside the gene matches: 9. The CDR3 loop is CSVPLTGPETQYF. For the CDR3, the DNA is TGCAGCGTCCCTTTGACAGGGCCCGAGACCCAGTACTTC.

The chain uses TRBV4-1 and TRBJ2-1, with 9 bases lining up with TRBD2. J gave up 5 bases and V 2 bases, and 10 bases lay outside the gene matches. Germline V gene sequence: CDR1 MGHRA, CDR2 YSYEKL. The CDR3 is 17 amino acids. The CDR3 spells CASSQRYLAGRNNEQFF. The DNA for the CDR3 is TGCGCCAGCAGCCAAAGGTACCTAGCGGGGCGAAACAATGAGCAGTTCTTC.

The chain has TRBV12-3 or TRBV12-4 and TRBJ2-1; TRBD2 agrees at 7 bases. The CDR3 has 14 residues. Trimming at V came to 7 bases and at J to 3 bases, leaving 6 bases not matched to a gene. The CDR3 nucleotides read TGTGCCAGCAATCCGGGACTACTCTACAATGAGCAGTTCTTC. This gives the protein CASNPGLLYNEQFF.

This clonotype was seen many times. The J gene is TRBJ2-3, the V gene TRBV7-2; D gene ambiguous. Germline CDR1 reads SGHTA; CDR2 reads FQGNSA. The ends were cut back, 11 bases at V and 6 bases at J, with 12 bases in the middle. The CDR3 has 11 residues. The CDR3 DNA sequence: TGTGCCTCCTCATCCGCCGATACGCAGTATTTT. Protein sequence: CASSSADTQYF. Full variable domain (rest looked up from reference TRBV7-2 and TRBJ2-3): GAGVSQSPSNKVTEKGKDVELRCDPISGHTALYWYRQSLGQGLEFLIYFQGNSAPDKSGLPSDRFSAERTGGSVSTLTIQRTQQEDSAVYLCASSSADTQYFGPGTRLTVL.

This clonotype was seen only a few times. The DNA of the CDR3 is TGTGCCACCAGTGAACTTTACCGGGACAAGTACTACGAGCAGTACTTC. This sequence encodes CATSELYRDKYYEQYF. The chain employs TRBV24-1 and TRBJ2-7; possible D gene TRBD1, 6 bases. With 4 bases removed from V and 3 bases from J, the gap between germline ends came to 18 bases. CDR3 length: 16 residues. Germline CDR1 is KGHDR and CDR2 is SFDVKD.

CDR3 residues: CASVTLAGGNNEQFF. DNA of the CDR3: TGTGCCAGCGTAACTTTAGCGGGAGGGAACAATGAGCAGTTCTTC. The chain has TRBV27 and TRBJ2-1; TRBD2 matches 11 bases. CDR1 and CDR2 from the germline V gene are MNHEY and SMNVEV (reference sequence). V lost 8 bases, J lost 5 bases, and 8 bases stayed unmatched. The CDR3 has 15 amino acids.

This clonotype was seen more than once but under ten times. V usage is TRBV29-1 and J usage is TRBJ1-1; tentatively, D is TRBD1 (5 bases). Germline CDR1 SQVTM, CDR2 ANQGSEA. V was shortened by 6 bases and J by 4 bases, with 18 bases between the two germline ends. CDR3 size: 14 residues. CDR3 loop: CSVAGWGRSTEAFF. The CDR3 nucleotides are TGCAGCGTCGCGGGGTGGGGCCGGAGCACTGAAGCTTTCTTT.

The gene calls are TRBV20-1 and TRBJ1-1; no firm D call. CDR3 length: 14 amino acids. Germline loops: CDR1 DFQATT, CDR2 SNEGSKA (reference sequence). The V end was cut by 3 bases, the J end by 0 bases, with 11 bases between. The CDR3 loop reads CSASTGSMNTEAFF. The CDR3 DNA follows: TGCAGTGCTAGTACGGGGTCAATGAACACTGAAGCTTTCTTT.

The table lists this clonotype with many counts. The V gene is TRBV6-2 or TRBV6-3, the J gene TRBJ2-2, with 7 bases that match TRBD1. The CDR3 is 14 amino acids. J lost 8 bases, V lost 2 bases, and 5 bases had no gene match. From germline, CDR1 is MNHEY and CDR2 SVGEGT. In nucleotides, the CDR3 is TGTGCCAGCAGTTACCTGACAGGGCCAGGGGAGCTGTTTTTT. Encoded protein: CASSYLTGPGELFF.

The chain is built from TRBV20-1 and TRBJ2-1; no reliable D call. CDR3 length: 14 amino acids. Germline V gene data show CDR1 as DFQATT and CDR2 as SNEGSKA (reference sequence). Trimming removed 6 bases at V and 0 bases at J, with 12 bases between. In DNA form, the CDR3 reads TGCAGTGCCGGTACTCCGAGCTCCTACAATGAGCAGTTCTTC. The encoded protein is CSAGTPSSYNEQFF.

The chain joins TRBV20-1 to TRBJ1-2; D is ambiguous. Trimming stripped 3 bases from V and 3 bases from J, with 11 bases between. The CDR3 has 13 amino acids. CDR1 is DFQATT, CDR2 SNEGSKA, per germline (reference sequence). The CDR3 DNA reads as TGCAGTGCTAGCAGATTCGGGGACTATGGCTACACCTTC. This sequence encodes CSASRFGDYGYTF.

The gene calls are TRBV7-8 and TRBJ2-1; possible D gene TRBD2, 5 bases. The CDR3 totals 13 residues. CDR1 and CDR2 (germline): SGHVS, FQNEAQ. V was clipped by 6 bases and J by 10 bases, with 16 bases between them. This CDR3 is CASRTWWEMEQFF. The DNA for the CDR3 is TGTGCCAGCAGAACATGGTGGGAGATGGAGCAGTTCTTC.

As concerns this clonotype: One base away lies a much larger clone, so this may be a sequencing read error. Here the CDR3 DNA reads TGTGCCAGCAGCCAAGATGGGGCGGTTAGGGAGTCCCAGTACTTC. Its protein is CASSQDGAVRESQYF. The chain is built from TRBV3-1 and TRBJ2-5; D possibly uses TRBD1 or TRBD2 (5 bases each). The CDR3 spans 15 residues. V was shortened by 0 bases and J by 9 bases, with 17 bases between the two germline ends. CDR1 and CDR2 (germline): LGHDT, YNNKEL (reference sequence).